The 29 T cell receptor beta chains given below trace back to one sample, sequenced in a study of blood T cell repertoires in COVID-19. Clones were read by immunoSEQ multiplex PCR, and TCRdb kept only the in-frame ones, dropping some. The sample shows approximately 280,000 clones, about nine tenths of them seen only once. Sequenced: peripheral blood. The receptors were gathered from a man aged 50 or older with acute or convalescent COVID-19.

This clone appeared a few times. The chain joins TRBV6-2 or TRBV6-3 to TRBJ1-5, with D possibly being TRBD1 (6 bases). This CDR3 has 16 amino acids. Germline CDR1 is MNHEY and CDR2 is SVGEGT. The V and J ends lost 2 bases and 0 bases respectively, with 11 bases between them. The CDR3 spells CASSYGGDHSNQPQHF. The CDR3 coding sequence is TGTGCCAGCAGTTACGGGGGCGACCATAGCAATCAGCCCCAGCATTTT.

The J gene is TRBJ2-1, the V gene TRBV5-1; 8 bases match TRBD1. This CDR3 region has 15 residues. Germline-derived CDR1 and CDR2 are SGHRS and YFSETQ. V shed 4 bases, J shed 8 bases, and the junction held 11 bases outside the gene matches. CDR3 protein: CASSLTGGLWDEQFF. The CDR3 DNA follows: TGCGCCAGCAGCCTTACAGGGGGGCTTTGGGATGAGCAGTTCTTC. Full variable domain (remainder filled in from reference TRBV5-1 and TRBJ2-1): KAGVTQTPRYLIKTRGQQVTLSCSPISGHRSVSWYQQTPGQGLQFLFEYFSETQRNKGNFPGRFSGRQFSNSRSEMNVSTLELGDSALYLCASSLTGGLWDEQFFGPGTRLTVL.

The chain combines TRBV5-1 with TRBJ1-6, with D uncertain. Trimming stripped 4 bases from V and 8 bases from J, with 13 bases between. Looked up from germline, CDR1 is SGHRS and CDR2 is YFSETQ. The CDR3 is 14 amino acids. The CDR3 spells CASSPFGADSPLHF. The CDR3 bases are TGCGCCAGCAGCCCGTTCGGAGCGGATTCACCCCTCCACTTT.

There are a few counts of this clone. This rearrangement joins TRBV2 to TRBJ1-5; D is unclear. Germline CDR1 and CDR2: SNHLY and FYNNEI. V dropped 7 bases and J dropped 7 bases, with 14 bases sitting between them. The CDR3 has 13 amino acids. The CDR3 DNA reads TGTGCCAGCAAATTGTCCAGTCTCCAGCCCCAGCATTTT. This sequence encodes CASKLSSLQPQHF.

The rearrangement uses TRBV11-3 and TRBJ2-1; 8 positions match TRBD2. This CDR3 contains 15 residues. Looked up from germline, CDR1 is SGHNT and CDR2 is YENEEA. The junction had 11 bases not matched to a gene; V was cut back by 3 bases and J by 10 bases. The CDR3 loop is CASSLKTSGDPEQFF. CDR3 nucleotide sequence: TGTGCCAGCAGCTTGAAAACTAGCGGAGATCCAGAGCAGTTCTTC. The entire variable domain, with the rest obtained from reference TRBV11-3 and TRBJ2-1, is as follows: EAGVVQSPRYKIIEKKQPVAFWCNPISGHNTLYWYLQNLGQGPELLIRYENEEAVDDSQLPKDRFSAERLKGVDSTLKIQPAELGDSAVYLCASSLKTSGDPEQFFGPGTRLTVL.

The V gene is TRBV7-9, the J gene TRBJ2-7; 10 positions agree with TRBD2. This CDR3 has 13 residues. Germline V CDR1 and CDR2: SEHNR, FQNEAQ (reference sequence). V trimming: 8 bases; J trimming: 6 bases; junction bases outside the gene matches: 7. CDR3 DNA: TGTGCCAGCGGCCCGGGACTAGCGACCGAGCAGTACTTC. Its translation: CASGPGLATEQYF.

The chain is built from TRBV29-1 and TRBJ2-5, with TRBD1 matching over 7 bases. Germline V lookup: CDR1 SQVTM, CDR2 ANQGSEA. This CDR3 region has 15 residues. The junction had 11 bases not matched to a gene; V was cut back by 4 bases and J by 3 bases. The CDR3 coding sequence is TGCAGCGTTGCCCCGGGACAGTATGGAGAAGAGACCCAGTACTTC. It specifies CSVAPGQYGEETQYF.

The V gene is TRBV9, the J gene TRBJ2-7; 7 nucleotides line up with TRBD1. The germline V gene encodes CDR1 SGDLS and CDR2 YYNGEE. J gave up 2 bases and V 3 bases, and 2 bases lay outside the gene matches. The CDR3 covers 13 residues. The CDR3, as DNA: TGTGCCAGCAGCGCTGGGACAGCCTACGAGCAGTACTTC. It encodes CASSAGTAYEQYF.

V gene TRBV3-1 (or the pseudogene TRBV3-2) combines with J gene TRBJ2-3; a weak D match, TRBD2 (7 bases). CDR1 is LGHDT, CDR2 YNNKEL, per germline (reference sequence). The CDR3 loop spans 16 amino acids. Trimming pared 4 bases from V and 0 bases from J, leaving 14 bases between. The CDR3 DNA is TGTGCCAGCAGCCTTGGAGGGGGGGTTAGCACAGATACGCAGTATTTT. Encoded protein: CASSLGGGVSTDTQYF.

The chain links TRBV14 to TRBJ1-5; D ambiguous. Germline V lookup: CDR1 SGHDN, CDR2 FVKESK. The CDR3 length is 14 residues. V shed 4 bases and J shed 5 bases, with 12 bases lying between them. The CDR3 bases are TGTGCCAGCAGCCTCCGGGGAACGGATCAGCCCCAGCATTTT. Translation: CASSLRGTDQPQHF.

This clone occurred once. The chain is built from TRBV6-5 and TRBJ2-7, with 8 bases fitting TRBD1. With 7 bases clipped from V and 0 bases from J, the junction kept 8 bases outside the gene matches. The length of the CDR3 is 15 residues. The germline V gene encodes CDR1 MNHEY and CDR2 SVGAGI. The CDR3 loop is CASIRGQGPSYEQYF. The CDR3 DNA follows: TGTGCCAGCATTCGAGGACAGGGTCCCTCCTACGAGCAGTACTTC.

V is TRBV6-5 and J is TRBJ2-7, with 8 bases matching TRBD1. The germline V gene encodes CDR1 MNHEY and CDR2 SVGAGI. CDR3 length: 14 amino acids. J was trimmed by 7 bases and V by 6 bases; bases with no gene match: 11. The CDR3 nucleotides are TGTGCCAGCAGGGCGGACAGGGCGGTTGGTGAGCAGTACTTC. It translates to CASRADRAVGEQYF.

The genes are TRBV5-8 and TRBJ2-5; D is unclear. In germline, CDR1 is SGHTS, CDR2 YDEGEE. Trimming took off 0 bases at V and 5 bases at J, with 14 bases between the two ends. This CDR3 is built from 15 residues. CDR3 sequence (DNA): TGTGCCAGCAGCTTGGAATGGCAGAGGTGGGAGACCCAGTACTTC. Its protein product is CASSLEWQRWETQYF.

The V call is TRBV19, the J call TRBJ1-1; TRBD1 matches at 7 bases. This CDR3 comprises 13 residues. J gave up 4 bases and V 5 bases, and 4 bases lay outside the gene matches. Germline V gives CDR1 LNHDA, CDR2 SQIVND (reference sequence). In DNA, the CDR3 is TGTGCCAGTAGTTCACAGGGGCGCACTGAAGCTTTCTTT. As protein: CASSSQGRTEAFF. The full variable domain, rest sourced from reference TRBV19 and TRBJ1-1, is DGGITQSPKYLFRKEGQNVTLSCEQNLNHDAMYWYRQDPGQGLRLIYYSQIVNDFQKGDIAEGYSVSREKKESFPLTVTSAQKNPTAFYLCASSSQGRTEAFFGQGTRLTVV.

The V gene is TRBV3-1 (or the pseudogene TRBV3-2), the J gene TRBJ2-4, with 10 bases that match TRBD2. Germline assignment: CDR1 LGHDT and CDR2 YNNKEL (reference sequence). The V segment lost 4 bases and the J segment 6 bases; nucleotides outside the gene matches: 9. CDR3 length equals 16 residues. CDR3 loop: CASSPVAGGGGNIQYF. CDR3 coding DNA: TGTGCCAGCAGCCCCGTAGCGGGGGGCGGTGGAAACATTCAGTACTTC.

V gene TRBV5-4 combines with J gene TRBJ2-3; tentative D call: TRBD1 (6 bases). The CDR3 is 15 amino acids. Trimming pared 0 bases from V and 2 bases from J, leaving 10 bases between. CDR1 and CDR2 from the germline V gene are SGHNT and YYREEE (reference sequence). The CDR3 reads CASSLGTATTDTQYF. DNA of the CDR3: TGTGCCAGCAGCTTGGGGACAGCGACCACAGATACGCAGTATTTT.

The chain links TRBV15 to TRBJ1-1; 8 nucleotides agree with TRBD1. The trim removed 8 bases at V and 3 bases at J, leaving 8 bases unmatched. Per the germline V gene, CDR1 is LNHNV and CDR2 is YYDKDF (reference sequence). The CDR3 contains 14 residues. The CDR3 is CATESDRAYTEAFF. The CDR3 DNA follows: TGTGCCACCGAATCGGACAGGGCTTACACTGAAGCTTTCTTT.

This sequence joins TRBV2 and TRBJ1-1; 11 bases fit TRBD1. V shed 10 bases and J 0 bases; nucleotides not matched to a gene: 19. The CDR3 sequence is 19 residues long. Germline CDR1 and CDR2: SNHLY and FYNNEI. The CDR3 reads CATIGWAGTGGYMNTEAFF. CDR3 nucleotide sequence: TGTGCCACCATAGGGTGGGCGGGGACAGGGGGATACATGAACACTGAAGCTTTCTTT.

This clone was observed once. V usage is TRBV10-2 and J usage is TRBJ1-6, with a possible D match to TRBD1 (6 bases). V was clipped by 2 bases and J by 9 bases, with 11 bases between them. This CDR3 spans 14 amino acids. Germline CDR1 WSHSY, CDR2 SAAADI. The CDR3 DNA sequence: TGCGCCAGCAGTGAGGGGCAGGGGAGTTCACCCCTCCACTTT. Translated, it gives CASSEGQGSSPLHF.

CDR3 sequence: CASSPRTGDNEKLFF. The DNA for the CDR3 is TGTGCCAGCAGCCCGAGGACAGGGGATAATGAAAAACTGTTTTTT. The J gene is TRBJ1-4, the V gene TRBV11-2, with 9 bases that match TRBD1. After removal of 5 bases from V and 4 bases from J, the junction contained 5 bases not matched to a gene. Germline CDR1 and CDR2: SGHAT and FQNNGV. The CDR3 consists of 15 residues. The whole variable domain, filled in from reference TRBV11-2 and TRBJ1-4, reads EAGVAQSPRYKIIEKRQSVAFWCNPISGHATLYWYQQILGQGPKLLIQFQNNGVVDDSQLPKDRFSAERLKGVDSTLKIQPAKLEDSAVYLCASSPRTGDNEKLFFGSGTQLSVL.

The V and J genes are TRBV5-1 and TRBJ1-1, with 7 bases fitting TRBD1. The germline gives CDR1 SGHRS, CDR2 YFSETQ. This CDR3 is built from 15 residues. V shed 0 bases, J shed 5 bases, and the junction held 7 bases outside the gene matches. CDR3 loop: CASSLETGTGTEAFF. The CDR3 region has the DNA TGCGCCAGCAGCTTGGAGACAGGGACGGGGACTGAAGCTTTCTTT.

The chain combines TRBV24-1 with TRBJ2-2, with 7 bases matching TRBD1. The V gene's germline CDR1 is KGHDR and CDR2 SFDVKD. Germline trimming cut 3 bases from V and 4 bases from J; bases unmatched to any gene: 7. The CDR3 has 16 amino acids. CDR3 sequence reads: CATSDPWGQSTGELFF. CDR3 in DNA: TGTGCCACCAGTGATCCTTGGGGACAGTCCACCGGGGAGCTGTTTTTT.

There are a few counts of this clone. This rearrangement joins TRBV11-3 to TRBJ2-5, with 9 bases identical to TRBD1. In germline, CDR1 is SGHNT, CDR2 YENEEA. The CDR3 has 15 residues. J was trimmed by 5 bases and V by 5 bases; bases with no gene match: 9. The CDR3 DNA sequence: TGTGCCAGCAGCCCAGGGACAGGGTCCTGGGAGACCCAGTACTTC. Amino acids: CASSPGTGSWETQYF.

The rearrangement joins TRBV27 to TRBJ1-4, with 12 bases lining up with TRBD1. Losses at the gene ends were 4 bases for V and 5 bases for J; bases not matched to a gene: 2. The CDR3 length is 15 residues. Germline CDR1 and CDR2: MNHEY and SMNVEV (reference sequence). The CDR3 protein is CASSSGTGGNEKLFF. The CDR3 coding sequence is TGTGCCAGCAGTTCCGGGACAGGGGGCAATGAAAAACTGTTTTTT.

This rearrangement joins TRBV7-3 to TRBJ1-3, with D hard to call. The CDR3 contains 14 residues. The V end lost 2 bases, the J end lost 4 bases, and 9 bases lay between the germline ends. The V gene's germline CDR1 is SGHTA and CDR2 FQGTGA. The CDR3 region has the DNA TGTGCCAGCAGCTTAGGAACGGGAGGAAACACCATATATTTT. This translates into CASSLGTGGNTIYF.

The rearrangement joins TRBV11-3 to TRBJ2-1; no reliable D call. Germline lookup yields CDR1 SGHNT and CDR2 YENEEA. Trimming removed 0 bases at V and 7 bases at J, with 7 bases between. The CDR3 spans 13 residues. The CDR3 here is CASSLESLNEQFF. CDR3 coding DNA: TGTGCCAGCAGCTTAGAGTCCCTTAATGAGCAGTTCTTC.

This clone was found once. The chain combines TRBV21-1 with TRBJ2-7; the D call in the table, TRBD1, was not verified against the DNA. TRBV21-1 is labeled a pseudogene. The CDR3 totals 14 residues. The chain's CDR3 is CASNPTGVTYEQYF. The CDR3 coding sequence is TGTGCCAGCAACCCGACAGGGGTTACCTACGAGCAGTACTTC.

The chain employs TRBV6-5 and TRBJ2-7; possibly TRBD2 for D (6 bases). The CDR3 runs to 14 residues. Germline V gives CDR1 MNHEY, CDR2 SVGAGI. CDR3 bases: TGTGCTTCAGGCCCGACGGGGGAGTCCTACGAGCAGTACTTC. Translating gives CASGPTGESYEQYF.

The chain is built from TRBV5-1 and TRBJ1-2; D unresolved. Germline values: CDR1 SGHRS, CDR2 YFSETQ. V lost 0 bases, J lost 4 bases, and 13 bases lay in between. CDR3 length equals 15 residues. CDR3 in DNA: TGCGCCAGCAGCTTGGATCGGGGTTCCTCCTATGGCTACACCTTC. Protein: CASSLDRGSSYGYTF. Combining the CDR3 with reference TRBV5-1 and TRBJ1-2 gives the whole variable domain KAGVTQTPRYLIKTRGQQVTLSCSPISGHRSVSWYQQTPGQGLQFLFEYFSETQRNKGNFPGRFSGRQFSNSRSEMNVSTLELGDSALYLCASSLDRGSSYGYTFGSGTRLTVV.